This T cell receptor (beta chain) was identified in a study of Ad26.COV2.S vaccination and SARS-CoV-2 variants. Overall study context: Participant was drawn from the COV1001 Ad26.COV2.S trial arm.

The treatment was: roughly 18 received Ad26.COV2.S at low or high dose, single or two shots; 5 received placebo; per-sample allocation not given. Sampling was performed 63 days after the first vaccine or placebo injection. The count of this clone is one. TCRdb's table, derived via immunoSEQ multiplex PCR, lists solely in-frame clones and lacks some. This table holds 300,000 to 350,000 clones, 75% to 90% found once. The ends were cut back, 3 bases at V and 2 bases at J, with 9 bases in the middle. Germline V gene sequence: CDR1 GTSNPN, CDR2 SVGIG (reference sequence). The CDR3 length is 13 residues. This receptor was identified in a person aged 18-60 years who received the Ad26.COV2.S COVID-19 vaccine or a placebo. Sequencing was performed on peripheral blood, taken in a trial of Ad26.COV2.S vaccine versus placebo. This rearrangement joins TRBV30 to TRBJ2-3; no reliable D call. The CDR3 loop is CAWRTVLTDTQYF. In DNA, the CDR3 is TGTGCCTGGAGAACGGTGCTCACAGATACGCAGTATTTT. The full variable domain, its missing parts supplied by reference TRBV30 and TRBJ2-3, is SQTIHQWPATLVQPVGSPLSLECTVEGTSNPNLYWYRQAAGRGLQLLFYSVGIGQISSEVPQNLSASRPQDRQFILSSKKLLLSDSGFYLCAWRTVLTDTQYFGPGTRLTVL.